This T cell receptor beta chain was retrieved from a study of shared clonotypes between healthy human individuals. Study-level findings and limits: The four-donor shared clonotypes exceeded non-shared clonotypes in generation probability, with non-shared ones scoring lower. Only blood was sampled; tissue repertoires likely differ. Among a few donors, roughly 5% of naive CD4 clonotypes were found in common.

Measured with immunoSEQ multiplex PCR; TCRdb has only the in-frame clones, and not every one. The sample yields some 1 million clones, more than 60% seen once. To note about this clone: No antigen is known for it.

V lost 2 bases, J lost 0 bases, and 14 bases lay in between. The germline CDR1 and CDR2 sequences are SGHKS and YYEKEE (reference sequence). The CDR3 spans 16 residues. Adult donors, all healthy and HIV-negative, had no recent acute infections or vaccinations. The sample taken for sequencing was memory CD4+ T cells sorted from blood. Subset given: CD45RA-negative fraction. The genes are TRBV5-5 and TRBJ1-1; D is uncertain. The sequence was obtained from a man between 18 and 29 years old in good health. The CDR3 sequence: CASSFLDFSLNTEAFF. The CDR3 coding sequence is TGTGCCAGCAGCTTCCTAGACTTCAGCCTGAACACTGAAGCTTTCTTT.